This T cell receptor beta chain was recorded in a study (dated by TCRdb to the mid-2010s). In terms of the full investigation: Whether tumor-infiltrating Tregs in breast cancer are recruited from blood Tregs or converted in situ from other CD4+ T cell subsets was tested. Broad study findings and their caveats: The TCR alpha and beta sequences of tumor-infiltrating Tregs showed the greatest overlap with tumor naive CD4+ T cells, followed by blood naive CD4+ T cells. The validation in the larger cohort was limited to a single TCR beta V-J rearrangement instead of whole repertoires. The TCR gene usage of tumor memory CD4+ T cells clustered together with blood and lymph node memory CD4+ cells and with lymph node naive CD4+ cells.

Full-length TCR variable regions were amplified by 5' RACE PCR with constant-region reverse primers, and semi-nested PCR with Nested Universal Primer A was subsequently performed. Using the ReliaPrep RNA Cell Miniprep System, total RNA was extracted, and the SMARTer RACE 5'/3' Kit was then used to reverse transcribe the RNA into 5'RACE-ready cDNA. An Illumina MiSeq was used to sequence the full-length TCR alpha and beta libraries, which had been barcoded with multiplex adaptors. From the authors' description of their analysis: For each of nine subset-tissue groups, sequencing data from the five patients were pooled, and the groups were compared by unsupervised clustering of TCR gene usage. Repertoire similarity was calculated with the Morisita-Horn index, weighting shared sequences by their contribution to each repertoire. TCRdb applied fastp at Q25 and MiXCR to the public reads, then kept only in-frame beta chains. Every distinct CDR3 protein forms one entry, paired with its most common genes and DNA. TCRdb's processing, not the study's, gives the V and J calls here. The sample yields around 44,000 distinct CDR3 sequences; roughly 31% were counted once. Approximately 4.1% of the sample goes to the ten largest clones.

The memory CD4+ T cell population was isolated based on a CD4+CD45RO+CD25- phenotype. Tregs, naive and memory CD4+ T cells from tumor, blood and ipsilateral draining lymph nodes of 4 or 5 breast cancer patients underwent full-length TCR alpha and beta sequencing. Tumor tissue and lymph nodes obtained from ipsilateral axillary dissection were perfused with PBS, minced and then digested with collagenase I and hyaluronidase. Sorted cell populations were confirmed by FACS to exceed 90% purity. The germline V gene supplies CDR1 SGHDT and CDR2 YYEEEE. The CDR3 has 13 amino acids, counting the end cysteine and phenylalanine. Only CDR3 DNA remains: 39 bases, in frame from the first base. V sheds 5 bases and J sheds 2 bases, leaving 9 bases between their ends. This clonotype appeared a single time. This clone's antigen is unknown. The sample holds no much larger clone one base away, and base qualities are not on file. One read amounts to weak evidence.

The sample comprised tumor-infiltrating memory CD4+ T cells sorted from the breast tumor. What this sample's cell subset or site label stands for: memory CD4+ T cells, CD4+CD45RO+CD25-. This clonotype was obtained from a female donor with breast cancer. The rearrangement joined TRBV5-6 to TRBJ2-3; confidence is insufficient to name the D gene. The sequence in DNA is TGTGCCAGCAGGCGTTATTACACAGATACGCAGTATTTT. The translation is CASRRYYTDTQYF.